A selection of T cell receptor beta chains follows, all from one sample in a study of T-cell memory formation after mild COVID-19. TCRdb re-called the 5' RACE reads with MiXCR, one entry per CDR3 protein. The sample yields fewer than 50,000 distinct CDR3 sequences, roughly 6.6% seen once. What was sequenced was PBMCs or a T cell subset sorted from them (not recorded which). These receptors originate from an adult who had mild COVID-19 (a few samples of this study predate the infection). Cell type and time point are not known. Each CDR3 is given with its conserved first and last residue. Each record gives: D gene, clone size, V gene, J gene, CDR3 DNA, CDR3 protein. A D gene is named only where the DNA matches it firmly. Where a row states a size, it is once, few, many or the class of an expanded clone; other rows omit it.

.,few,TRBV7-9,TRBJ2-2,TGTGCCAGCAGCTTAATGGGGGGAGACAACACCGGGGAGCTGTTTTTT,CASSLMGGDNTGELFF
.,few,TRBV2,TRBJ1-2,TGTGCCAGCAGTGACCAGGGGATCTATGGCTACACCTTC,CASSDQGIYGYTF
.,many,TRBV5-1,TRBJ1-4,TGCGCCAGCAGCTGGGACGCAATGCTAACAGGGTCGATCGAGAAACTGTTTTTT,CASSWDAMLTGSIEKLFF
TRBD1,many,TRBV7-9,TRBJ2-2,TGTGCCAGCAGCTCCAAATTTCTACAGGGGACCCAACGGACCGGGGAGCTGTTTTTT,CASSSKFLQGTQRTGELFF
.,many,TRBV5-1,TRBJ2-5,TGCGCCAGCAGCTTGGTCCAGGAATTAGAGACCCAGTACTTC,CASSLVQELETQYF
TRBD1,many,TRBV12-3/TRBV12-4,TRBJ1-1,TGTGCCAGCATGACCCGGGACAGGGGTCCCTGGAACACTGAAGCTTTCTTT,CASMTRDRGPWNTEAFF
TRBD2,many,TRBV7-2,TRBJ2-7,TGTGCCAGCAGCTCCCAGGGCCTAGCGGGAGTGAGGGAGCAGTACTTC,CASSSQGLAGVREQYF
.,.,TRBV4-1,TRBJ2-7,TGCGCCAGCAGCCAGGGACGGACAGAGCAGTACTTC,CASSQGRTEQYF
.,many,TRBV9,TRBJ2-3,TGTGCCAGCAGCGTAAGTGGCGGGACCTCCCCGGGCACAGATACGCAGTATTTT,CASSVSGGTSPGTDTQYF
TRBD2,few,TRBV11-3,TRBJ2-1,TGTGCCAGCAGCTTACTAGCGGGTTCCTACAATGAGCAGTTCTTC,CASSLLAGSYNEQFF
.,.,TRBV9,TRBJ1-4,TGTGCCAGCAGGGCAGGGATCGGTAAAGATAATGAAAAACTGTTTTTT,CASRAGIGKDNEKLFF
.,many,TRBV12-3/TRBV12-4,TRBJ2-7,TGTGCCAGCAGTTTCGTTGCGAGCGATAGGGAGCAGTACTTC,CASSFVASDREQYF
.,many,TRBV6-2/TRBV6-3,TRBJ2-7,TGTGCCAGCACCTTCGCGCTGGGTACCTACGAGCAGTACTTC,CASTFALGTYEQYF
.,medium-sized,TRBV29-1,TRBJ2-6,TGCAGCGTTGAAGATGTCTCTGGGGCCAACGTCCTGACTTTC,CSVEDVSGANVLTF
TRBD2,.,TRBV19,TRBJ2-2,TGTGCCAGTACCCAGCGGGGGGGAACTGCGAACACCGGGGAGCTGTTTTTT,CASTQRGGTANTGELFF
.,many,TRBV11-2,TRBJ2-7,TGTGCCAGCAGCTTAGATGCAGCTTCACTAGAGCAGTACTTC,CASSLDAASLEQYF
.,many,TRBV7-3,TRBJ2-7,TGTGCCAGCAGCTTAAACCCGACAGGCGCCTACGAGCAGTACTTC,CASSLNPTGAYEQYF
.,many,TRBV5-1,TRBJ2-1,TGCGCCAGCAGCTTGGGCAATGAGCAGTTCTTC,CASSLGNEQFF